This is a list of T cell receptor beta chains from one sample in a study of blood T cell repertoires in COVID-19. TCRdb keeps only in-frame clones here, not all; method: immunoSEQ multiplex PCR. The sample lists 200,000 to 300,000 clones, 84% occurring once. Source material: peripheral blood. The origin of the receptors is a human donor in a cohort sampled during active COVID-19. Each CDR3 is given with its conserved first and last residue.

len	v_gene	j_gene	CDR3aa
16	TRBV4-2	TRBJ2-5	CASSAGGTGGQETQYF
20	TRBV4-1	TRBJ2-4	CASSHLAGGPSTRAKNIQYF
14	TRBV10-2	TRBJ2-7	CASSENRGPYEQYF
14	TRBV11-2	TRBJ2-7	CASSLGQGYYEQYF
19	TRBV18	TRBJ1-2	CASSPLVPGRRPKMDGYTF
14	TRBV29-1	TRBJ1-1	CSVAVQGKNTEAFF
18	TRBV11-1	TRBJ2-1	CASSLARGYPRSYNEQFF
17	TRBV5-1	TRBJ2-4	CASSATSGSVAKNIQYF
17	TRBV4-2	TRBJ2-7	CASSLPSSGGDSYEQYF
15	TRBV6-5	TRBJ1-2	CASSLQEHSSYGYTF
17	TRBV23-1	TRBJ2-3	CASSQSPTGTRTDTQYF
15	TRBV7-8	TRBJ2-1	CASSSDSGPTFLQFF
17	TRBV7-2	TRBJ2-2	CASSLGRGILLTGELFF
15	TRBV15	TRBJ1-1	CATSRARSGSREAFF
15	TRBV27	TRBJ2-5	CASSLLAGGQETQYF
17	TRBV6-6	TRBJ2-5	CASSPLGDRVLLETQYF
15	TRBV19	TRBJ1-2	CASSSTATKTYGYTF
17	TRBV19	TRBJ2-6	CASSISQGLSGANVLTF
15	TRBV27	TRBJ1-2	CASSSRGAGNYGYTF
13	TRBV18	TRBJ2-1	CASSPRNYNEQFF
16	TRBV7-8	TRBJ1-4	CASSLPVVGGREKLFF
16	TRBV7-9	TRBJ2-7	CASSLDLGLASYEQYF
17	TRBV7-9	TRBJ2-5	CASRPGLAGEGWQTQYF
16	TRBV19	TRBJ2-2	CASSAQNPGGIGELFF
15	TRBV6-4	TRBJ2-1	CASSESDRRYNEQFF
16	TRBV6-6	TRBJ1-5	CASSSEGGISNQPQHF
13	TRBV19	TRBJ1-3	CASRTVSGNTIYF
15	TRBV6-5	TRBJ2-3	CASSYNGGGTDTQYF
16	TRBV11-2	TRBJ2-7	CASSPKGLAETYEQYF
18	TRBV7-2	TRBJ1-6	CASSLRVKGASYNSPLHF
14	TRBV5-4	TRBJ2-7	CASSLVAGDYEQYF
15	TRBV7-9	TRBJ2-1	CASSLTGTGGGEQFF
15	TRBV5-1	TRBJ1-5	CASSPMWGGDQPQHF
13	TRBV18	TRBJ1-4	CASSPGLNEKLFF
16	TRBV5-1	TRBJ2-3	CASSLGLAGTTDTQYF
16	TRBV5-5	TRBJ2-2	CASSLFYRGNTGELFF
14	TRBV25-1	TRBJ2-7	CASTRTEGRYEQYF
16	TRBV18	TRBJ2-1	CASSPYDRGMGNEQFF
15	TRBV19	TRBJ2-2	CASTKGGAKTGELFF
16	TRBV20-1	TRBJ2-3	CSASPRLASSTDTQYF
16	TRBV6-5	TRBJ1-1	CASSYSFSRVNTEAFF
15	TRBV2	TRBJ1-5	CASGTGGATVQPQHF
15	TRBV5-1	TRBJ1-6	CASTSRQGDNSPLHF
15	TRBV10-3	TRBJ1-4	CAIKATGGANEKLFF
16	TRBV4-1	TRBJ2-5	CASSQVTGGRGETQYF
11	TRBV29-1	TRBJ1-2	CSVELAYGYTF
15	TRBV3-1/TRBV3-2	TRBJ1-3	CASSRTGIAGNTIYF
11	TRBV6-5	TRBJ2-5	CASSRWETQYF
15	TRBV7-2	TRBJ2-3	CASSLGTFVADTQYF
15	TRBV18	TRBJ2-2	CASSPTGAATGELFF
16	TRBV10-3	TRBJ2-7	CAISESASGGADEQYF
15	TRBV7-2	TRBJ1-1	CASSLSGTGSTEAFF
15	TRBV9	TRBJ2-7	CASSVEGGRTREQYF
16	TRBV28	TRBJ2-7	CASTSGGTGDYYEQYF
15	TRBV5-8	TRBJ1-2	CASSQDRRINYGYTF
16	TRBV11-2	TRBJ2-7	CASSLQYGTGFYEQYF
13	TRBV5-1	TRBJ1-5	CASSLAVNQPQHF
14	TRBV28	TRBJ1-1	CASRYRDRVSEAFF